A selection of T cell receptor beta chains follows, all from one sample in a study of OX40 agonist ivuxolimab in advanced cancers. Sequenced by immunoSEQ multiplex PCR; TCRdb stores in-frame clones only, minus some. The sample lists tens of thousands of clones, 70% to 90% occurring once. Sequenced here: CD4+ or CD8+ T cells sorted from blood, sampled in a trial of the OX40 agonist ivuxolimab. All receptors derive from an adult with an advanced solid tumor such as melanoma, head and neck, liver or kidney cancer. The CDR3 runs from the conserved cysteine through the conserved F or W. The order of the fields is V gene, D gene, J gene, clone size, CDR3 DNA, CDR3 protein. D genes are given only for firm matches. Clone sizes are given selectively: once, few, many, or a class where the clone is expanded.

TRBV9	TRBD2	TRBJ2-1	NA	TGTGCCAGCAGCGGGGGAGGGCACACCTACAATGAGCAGTTCTTC	CASSGGGHTYNEQFF
TRBV11-3	NA	TRBJ2-1	NA	TGTGCCAGCAGCTTAGGGACAAGGCCTTCCTACAATGAGCAGTTCTTC	CASSLGTRPSYNEQFF
TRBV4-2	NA	TRBJ1-2	few	TGTGCCAGCAGCCAAGATCAGGACCGGTTGGATGGCTACACCTTC	CASSQDQDRLDGYTF
TRBV7-3	NA	TRBJ1-1	NA	TGTGCCAGCAGCACCTATTATAACACTGAAGCTTTCTTT	CASSTYYNTEAFF
TRBV5-1	NA	TRBJ2-5	NA	TGCGCCAGCAGCTTGGCCTCCGGAGAGGGGGAGACCCAGTACTTC	CASSLASGEGETQYF
TRBV5-4	NA	TRBJ1-2	NA	TGTGCCAGCAGCCTAGACAGGACCTATGGCTACACCTTC	CASSLDRTYGYTF
TRBV30	NA	TRBJ2-3	NA	TGTGCCTGGAGTGTAGGCCTTCAGGACGATACGCAGTATTTT	CAWSVGLQDDTQYF
TRBV14	NA	TRBJ2-5	NA	TGTGCCAGCAGCCAAGGACAGCCCCAGTACTTC	CASSQGQPQYF
TRBV7-6	NA	TRBJ1-1	once	TGTGCCAGCAGCTTGGGGGGCGTGAACACTGAAGCTTTCTTT	CASSLGGVNTEAFF
TRBV11-3	TRBD1	TRBJ1-1	once	TGTGCCAGCAGCCACGACAGGGGCAACACTGAAGCTTTCTTT	CASSHDRGNTEAFF
TRBV28	NA	TRBJ1-3	NA	TGTGCCAGCAGTTTAGGCGGCAGCTTCTCTGGAAACACCATATATTTT	CASSLGGSFSGNTIYF
TRBV7-6	TRBD1	TRBJ2-1	NA	TGTGCCAGCAGCTTAGGATTTTCCGGGACAGGGTCTCGCAATGAGCAGTTCTTC	CASSLGFSGTGSRNEQFF
TRBV5-4	TRBD1	TRBJ2-5	NA	TGTGCCAGCAGCTTTGCGACAGGGGGCAGCGAGACCCAGTACTTC	CASSFATGGSETQYF
TRBV4-1	TRBD1	TRBJ2-1	NA	TGCGCCAGCAGCCAAGTTCCGGGACAGGCCTACAATGAGCAGTTCTTC	CASSQVPGQAYNEQFF
TRBV5-1	NA	TRBJ2-1	once	TGCGCCAGCAGTCTCGGTCTGGAGAACAATGAGCAGTTCTTC	CASSLGLENNEQFF
TRBV7-3	NA	TRBJ1-1	NA	TGTGCCAGCAGCTTAACAGCAATAAACACTGAAGCTTTCTTT	CASSLTAINTEAFF
TRBV11-3	NA	TRBJ2-7	NA	TGTGCCAGCAGCTTAGAGGACAGCTCCTACGAGCAGTACTTC	CASSLEDSSYEQYF
TRBV7-9	NA	TRBJ2-7	few	TGTGCCAGCAGCTTAGTGGAGTGGGGCGAGCAGTACTTC	CASSLVEWGEQYF
TRBV18	NA	TRBJ2-5	NA	TGTGCCAGCTCACCCGAACTAGGGGACCAAGAGACCCAGTACTTC	CASSPELGDQETQYF
TRBV7-9	TRBD2	TRBJ2-1	NA	TGTGCCAGCAGCTTACGGGAGGGCTCCTACAATGAGCAGTTCTTC	CASSLREGSYNEQFF
TRBV18	TRBD1	TRBJ1-2	NA	TGTGCCAGCTCACCACCGGGGACAATTAGACAGGGCAACTATGGCTACACCTTC	CASSPPGTIRQGNYGYTF
TRBV7-3	NA	TRBJ2-3	once	TGTGCCAGCAGCTTCGAGGGAACCCTACCAAATACGCAGTATTTT	CASSFEGTLPNTQYF
TRBV11-2	TRBD2	TRBJ2-3	NA	TGTGCCAGCAGCTCTACAAGACTAGCGGGAGTCACAGATACGCAGTATTTT	CASSSTRLAGVTDTQYF
TRBV6-1	NA	TRBJ2-5	NA	TGTGCCAGCAGTGAAGTAAGGGGCCGGGAGACCCAGTACTTC	CASSEVRGRETQYF
TRBV7-3	NA	TRBJ2-5	NA	TGTGCCAGCAGCCCCGGGACCCAAGAGACCCAGTACTTC	CASSPGTQETQYF
TRBV7-2	NA	TRBJ2-1	NA	TGTGCCAGCAGCTTAGTGGGTGGCGGGAAGCTCACCTACAATGAGCAGTTCTTC	CASSLVGGGKLTYNEQFF
TRBV11-3	TRBD2	TRBJ2-7	NA	TGTGCCAGCAGCTCCGAGGGGACTAGCGGCTACGAGCAGTACTTC	CASSSEGTSGYEQYF
TRBV7-8	NA	TRBJ2-1	NA	TGTGCCAGCAGCTTAGCGAGTCGGGAGCAGTTCTTC	CASSLASREQFF
TRBV7-7	NA	TRBJ2-1	NA	TGTGCTAGCAGCTTAGGTGGACCAACATACAATGAGCAGTTCTTC	CASSLGGPTYNEQFF
TRBV2	NA	TRBJ2-3	NA	TGTGCCAGCAGTAGAAATGGACAGAACACAGATACGCAGTATTTT	CASSRNGQNTDTQYF
TRBV5-1	TRBD1	TRBJ1-2	NA	TGCGCCAGCAGGATACAGGGGGCTGAAAACTATGGCTACACCTTC	CASRIQGAENYGYTF
TRBV4-2	TRBD2	TRBJ2-6	NA	TGTGCCAGCAGCCAAGATTCTCCTAGCGGGAGAGACTCTGGGGCCAACGTCCTGACTTTC	CASSQDSPSGRDSGANVLTF
TRBV9	TRBD2	TRBJ2-1	NA	TGTGCCACCAAGCGGGATATCTCCTACAATGAGCAGTTCTTC	CATKRDISYNEQFF
TRBV11-3	NA	TRBJ2-3	NA	TGTGCCAGCAGCTACCTAACAGATACGCAGTATTTT	CASSYLTDTQYF
TRBV6-5	NA	TRBJ1-1	NA	TGTGCCAGCAGTTTTTCGGGGGGGAACACTGAAGCTTTCTTT	CASSFSGGNTEAFF
TRBV5-1	NA	TRBJ2-1	once	TGCGCCAGCAGCTTGGGACTTTACAATGAGCAGTTCTTC	CASSLGLYNEQFF
TRBV7-8	NA	TRBJ1-5	few	TGTGCCAGCAGCCCCGGGGGCGGGACGGACCAGCATTTT	CASSPGGGTDQHF
TRBV6-1	TRBD2	TRBJ2-2	NA	TGTGCCAGCAGCGATAGCGGGATTTTCACCGGGGAGCTGTTTTTT	CASSDSGIFTGELFF
TRBV6-1	NA	TRBJ1-2	NA	TGTGCCAGCAGTGAACGGCAGGGACTCTTCTATGGCTACACCTTC	CASSERQGLFYGYTF
TRBV28	NA	TRBJ2-2	few	TGTGCCAGCAGTTTACCCCCGGGACCCCTGAACACCGGGGAGCTGTTTTTT	CASSLPPGPLNTGELFF
TRBV9	TRBD2	TRBJ2-3	NA	TGTGCCAGCAGCGTCGGGACTAGCGGGGCTACAGATACGCAGTATTTT	CASSVGTSGATDTQYF
TRBV19	TRBD1	TRBJ2-6	NA	TGTGCCAGTAGTATGGGGACAGGGGGCTGGGAAGGGGCCAACGTCCTGACTTTC	CASSMGTGGWEGANVLTF
TRBV7-9	TRBD1	TRBJ1-2	NA	TGTGCCAGCAGCACTGGGACAGGGGCTAACTATGGCTACACCTTC	CASSTGTGANYGYTF
TRBV9	NA	TRBJ2-1	NA	TGTGCCAGCAGCGTTTCGACGAGCTCCTACAATGAGCAGTTCTTC	CASSVSTSSYNEQFF
TRBV28	NA	TRBJ1-1	NA	TGTGCCACCAAGAACCCTGAAGCTTTCTTT	CATKNPEAFF
TRBV27	TRBD2	TRBJ2-1	NA	TGTGCCCCGAGGGGGGAGCGGGAGGGGCATGAGCAGTTCTTC	CAPRGEREGHEQFF
TRBV19	TRBD1	TRBJ1-5	NA	TGTGCCAGTAGTATCGTTGTGGGACAGGGCAATCAGCCCCAGCATTTT	CASSIVVGQGNQPQHF
TRBV5-6	TRBD2	TRBJ2-1	NA	TGTGCCAGCAGCTATCTAGCGGGAGGGCCACATGAGCAGTTCTTC	CASSYLAGGPHEQFF
TRBV10-2	NA	TRBJ2-2	NA	TGCGCCAGCAGTGAATCGCGGACGAACACCGGGGAGCTGTTTTTT	CASSESRTNTGELFF
TRBV20-1	NA	TRBJ2-7	NA	TGCAGCGCCATCGAGGACTTGGAGCAGTACTTC	CSAIEDLEQYF
TRBV28	TRBD1	TRBJ1-2	NA	TGTGCCAGCAGTTTAGGGCAGGGGGCGATATATGGCTACACCTTC	CASSLGQGAIYGYTF
TRBV5-1	TRBD2	TRBJ2-3	NA	TGCGCCAGCAGCAGGGGACTAGCGGGGGATACGCAGTATTTT	CASSRGLAGDTQYF
TRBV5-1	TRBD2	TRBJ2-2	once	TGCGCCAGCAGCTTGGAAGCGGGAGGGTACACCGGGGAGCTGTTTTTT	CASSLEAGGYTGELFF
TRBV2	NA	TRBJ2-7	NA	TGTGCCAGCAGTGCACAGGGTTACGAGCAGTACTTC	CASSAQGYEQYF
TRBV7-8	TRBD1	TRBJ1-5	NA	TGTGCCAGCAGCATAAGACCCCGGGACAGGGTGGTTCAGCCCCAGCATTTT	CASSIRPRDRVVQPQHF
TRBV28	TRBD2	TRBJ2-3	once	TGTGCCAGCACCTCTAGCGGGGGCACAGATACGCAGTATTTT	CASTSSGGTDTQYF